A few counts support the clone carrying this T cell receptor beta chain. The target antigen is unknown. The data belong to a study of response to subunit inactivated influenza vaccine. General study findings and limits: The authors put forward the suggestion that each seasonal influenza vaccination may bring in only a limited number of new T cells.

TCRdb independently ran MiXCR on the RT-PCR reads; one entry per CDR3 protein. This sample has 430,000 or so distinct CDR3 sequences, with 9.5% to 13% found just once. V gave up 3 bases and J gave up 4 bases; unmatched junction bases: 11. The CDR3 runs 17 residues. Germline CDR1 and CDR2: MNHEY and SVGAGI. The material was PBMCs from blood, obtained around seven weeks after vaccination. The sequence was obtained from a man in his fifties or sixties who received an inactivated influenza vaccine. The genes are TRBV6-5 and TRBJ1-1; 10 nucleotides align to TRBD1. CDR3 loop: CASSYDTGTGDFTEAFF. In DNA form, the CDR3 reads TGTGCCAGCAGTTATGACACCGGGACAGGGGATTTCACTGAAGCTTTCTTT.